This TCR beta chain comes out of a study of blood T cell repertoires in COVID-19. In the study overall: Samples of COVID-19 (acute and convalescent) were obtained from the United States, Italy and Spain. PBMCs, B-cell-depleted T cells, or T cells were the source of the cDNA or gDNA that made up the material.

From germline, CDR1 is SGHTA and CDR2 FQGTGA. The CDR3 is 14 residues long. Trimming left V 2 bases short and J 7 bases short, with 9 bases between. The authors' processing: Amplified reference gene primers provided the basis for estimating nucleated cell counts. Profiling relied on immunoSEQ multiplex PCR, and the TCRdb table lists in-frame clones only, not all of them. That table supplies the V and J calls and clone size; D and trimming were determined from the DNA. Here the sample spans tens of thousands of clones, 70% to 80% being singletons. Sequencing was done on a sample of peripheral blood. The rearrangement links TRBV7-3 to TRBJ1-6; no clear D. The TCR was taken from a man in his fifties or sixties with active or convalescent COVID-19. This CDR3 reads CASSLSGGNSPLHF. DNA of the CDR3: TGTGCCAGCAGCTTATCGGGTGGGAATTCACCCCTCCACTTT.